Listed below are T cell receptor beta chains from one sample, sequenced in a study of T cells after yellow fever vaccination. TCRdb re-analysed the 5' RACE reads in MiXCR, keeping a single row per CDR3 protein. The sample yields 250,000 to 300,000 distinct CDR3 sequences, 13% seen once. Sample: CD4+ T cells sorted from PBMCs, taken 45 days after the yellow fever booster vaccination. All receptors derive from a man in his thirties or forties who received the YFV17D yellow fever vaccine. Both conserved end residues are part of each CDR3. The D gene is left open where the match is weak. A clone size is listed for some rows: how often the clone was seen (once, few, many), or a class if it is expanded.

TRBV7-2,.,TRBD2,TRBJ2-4,CASSQTGLAGENIQYF,TGTGCCAGCAGCCAAACGGGACTAGCGGGAGAAAACATTCAGTACTTC
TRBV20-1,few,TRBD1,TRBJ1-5,CSAVQGANSQPQHF,TGCAGTGCTGTACAGGGGGCAAATAGTCAGCCCCAGCATTTT
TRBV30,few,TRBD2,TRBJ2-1,CAWEGPGGTKNEQFF,TGTGCCTGGGAAGGCCCGGGAGGCACGAAAAATGAGCAGTTCTTC
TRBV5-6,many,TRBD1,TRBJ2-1,CASRVTGEAGEQFF,TGTGCCAGCAGAGTGACAGGGGAGGCGGGTGAGCAGTTCTTC
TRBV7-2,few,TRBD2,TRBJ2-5,CASTFLGRGETQYF,TGTGCCAGCACCTTCCTTGGGAGGGGAGAGACCCAGTACTTC
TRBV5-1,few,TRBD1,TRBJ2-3,CASSPRQGPDTQYF,TGCGCCAGCAGCCCGCGACAGGGCCCAGATACGCAGTATTTT
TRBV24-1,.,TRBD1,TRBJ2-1,CATSDRRGPSYNEQFF,TGTGCCACCAGTGATCGCAGGGGGCCTTCCTACAATGAGCAGTTCTTC
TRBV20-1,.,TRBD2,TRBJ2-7,CSAANPRAAGGEQYF,TGCAGTGCTGCAAACCCCCGGGCCGCCGGGGGGGAGCAGTACTTC
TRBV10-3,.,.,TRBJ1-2,CAINSGTNYGYTF,TGTGCCATCAATTCGGGGACTAACTATGGCTACACCTTC
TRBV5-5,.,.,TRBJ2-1,CASSLVSVALVDEQFF,TGTGCCAGCAGCTTGGTGTCCGTAGCCTTGGTCGATGAGCAGTTCTTC
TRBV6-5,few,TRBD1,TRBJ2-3,CASSYLQGRPDTQYF,TGTGCCAGCAGTTACCTACAGGGGAGACCAGATACGCAGTATTTT
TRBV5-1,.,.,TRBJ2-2,CASRGIAESPGELFF,TGCGCCAGCAGGGGAATAGCGGAATCCCCGGGGGAGCTGTTTTTT
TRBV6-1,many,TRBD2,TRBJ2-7,CASTATGTSGGQYF,TGTGCCAGCACCGCCACCGGGACTAGCGGGGGCCAGTACTTC
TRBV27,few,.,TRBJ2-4,CASSLKNVGNIQYF,TGTGCCAGCAGTTTAAAGAACGTGGGAAACATTCAGTACTTC
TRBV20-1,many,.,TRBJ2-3,CSARVGSSSDTQYF,TGCAGTGCTAGGGTAGGATCTAGTTCAGATACGCAGTATTTT
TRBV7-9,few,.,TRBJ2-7,CASLGTAYNSYEQYF,TGTGCCAGCCTGGGGACGGCGTATAACTCCTACGAGCAGTACTTC
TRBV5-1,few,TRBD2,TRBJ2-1,CASSLGTRVVSSYNEQFF,TGCGCCAGCAGCTTGGGGACTAGAGTCGTGAGCTCCTACAATGAGCAGTTCTTC
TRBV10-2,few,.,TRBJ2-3,CASSEFMGTDTQYF,TGCGCCAGCAGTGAGTTTATGGGCACAGATACGCAGTATTTT
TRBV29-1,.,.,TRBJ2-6,CSVASRNRSLSRGANVLTF,TGCAGCGTTGCCTCTCGGAACAGGAGTTTATCTAGGGGGGCCAACGTCCTGACTTTC
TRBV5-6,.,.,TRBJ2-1,CASSFLASDHNEQFF,TGTGCCAGCAGCTTTCTCGCTAGCGACCACAATGAGCAGTTCTTC
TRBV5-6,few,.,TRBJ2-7,CASSFWAEYEQYF,TGTGCCAGCAGCTTTTGGGCCGAGTACGAGCAGTACTTC
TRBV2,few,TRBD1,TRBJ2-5,CASRGQGATGMWWTQYF,TGTGCCAGCAGGGGACAGGGGGCAACCGGGATGTGGTGGACCCAGTACTTC